This T cell receptor (beta chain) was recorded in a study of vaccination effects on CD4 cells after COVID-19. As for this clone: The antigen remains unidentified.

Sequenced by immunoSEQ multiplex PCR; TCRdb stores in-frame clones only, minus some. Here the sample spans 30,000 to 35,000 clones, 65% to 75% being singletons. Antigen-specific CD4+ T cell clonotypes were called by their expansion after viral peptide-pool culture in ViraFEST. An approximately 10-day culture period preceded the isolation of CD4+ T cells. PCR confirmed that the person was infected with SARS-CoV-2 between March and December 2020. This receptor was identified in a human donor who had a prior SARS-CoV-2 infection. This specimen was CD4+ T cells from PBMCs cultured with a peptide pool, taken before COVID-19 vaccination.

The CDR3 is CAISRSGGAGTGELFF. Here the CDR3 DNA reads TGTGCCATCAGTAGAAGCGGGGGGGCAGGTACCGGGGAGCTGTTTTTT. The chain is built from TRBV10-3 and TRBJ2-2; 10 positions agree with TRBD2. The ends lost 5 bases at V and 5 bases at J; junction bases unmatched: 8. Germline V gene lookup returns CDR1 ENHRY and CDR2 SYGVKD. CDR3 length equals 16 residues.